Listed below are T cell receptor beta chains from one sample, sequenced in a study of T cell responses to AZD1222 COVID-19 vaccine. Some clones are missing from TCRdb's copy, which holds only in-frame ones; the method was immunoSEQ multiplex PCR. The table includes about 92,000 clones, approximately 84% detected once. Source: peripheral blood, taken on day 0 of AZD1222 vaccination. These receptors all come from an adult in good health. CDR3s include the opening cysteine and the closing phenylalanine or tryptophan. Each record gives: V gene, J gene, CDR3 protein.

TRBV28	TRBJ1-3	CASSSLTGVDNTIYF
TRBV12-3/TRBV12-4	TRBJ1-1	CASSSGGGTEAFF
TRBV10-3	TRBJ1-1	CASQDRLNTEAFF
TRBV5-1	TRBJ2-1	CASRKQGLRGDEQFF
TRBV5-6	TRBJ2-2	CASSVRGAHTGELFF
TRBV6-5	TRBJ2-7	CASSYVGTGDYEQYF
TRBV2	TRBJ2-7	CASRGDSLTGEQYF
TRBV6-4	TRBJ1-1	CASSNTGNTEAFF
TRBV5-1	TRBJ1-1	CASSLDRVGNTEAFF
TRBV7-2	TRBJ2-3	CASSVFGGVGTDTQYF
TRBV4-2	TRBJ2-7	CASSQVDTSYEQYF
TRBV11-2	TRBJ2-3	CASSPLGNTQYF
TRBV10-1	TRBJ2-2	CASSLTGAGELFF
TRBV18	TRBJ2-1	CASSPPLGLANNEQFF
TRBV30	TRBJ1-2	CAWSASGATPSF
TRBV20-1	TRBJ2-7	CSASSGSYEQYF
TRBV10-2	TRBJ1-1	CARVGLQGGNTEAFF
TRBV5-1	TRBJ2-7	CASSFGQGEQYF
TRBV6-1	TRBJ1-4	CASSEGGARDEKLFF
TRBV5-1	TRBJ1-2	CASRQDNANYGYTF
TRBV7-9	TRBJ1-1	CASSLGSGGTEAFF
TRBV6-1	TRBJ1-2	CASSDRDRGANYGYTF
TRBV5-5	TRBJ1-1	CASSLEVSGGTEAFF
TRBV5-4	TRBJ2-7	CASTVSGNVYEQYF
TRBV7-9	TRBJ1-2	CASSLPTGPYTF
TRBV4-2	TRBJ1-4	CASKPSGQANEKLFF
TRBV5-1	TRBJ2-5	CASSSGGVAQETQYF
TRBV7-4	TRBJ1-4	CARGRDRVCLGEKLFF
TRBV10-1	TRBJ1-1	CASKPTTGRAFF
TRBV5-8	TRBJ1-2	CASSFRAEGRLTF
TRBV20-1	TRBJ1-2	CSARAADGYTF
TRBV6-5	TRBJ1-6	CASRGVDNSPLHF
TRBV30	TRBJ2-2	CAWKTPGTGRTGELFF
TRBV2	TRBJ2-7	CASRIDRGIHEQYF
TRBV10-3	TRBJ1-2	CAISDLGGGYTF
TRBV4-2	TRBJ2-3	CASSRRLSGDTDTQYF
TRBV18	TRBJ1-4	CASSFGPQQAEKLFF
TRBV6-5	TRBJ2-5	CASRVVAGVGETQYF
TRBV6-1	TRBJ2-5	CASSDLEETQYF
TRBV18	TRBJ2-1	CASSPDRGLLNEQFF